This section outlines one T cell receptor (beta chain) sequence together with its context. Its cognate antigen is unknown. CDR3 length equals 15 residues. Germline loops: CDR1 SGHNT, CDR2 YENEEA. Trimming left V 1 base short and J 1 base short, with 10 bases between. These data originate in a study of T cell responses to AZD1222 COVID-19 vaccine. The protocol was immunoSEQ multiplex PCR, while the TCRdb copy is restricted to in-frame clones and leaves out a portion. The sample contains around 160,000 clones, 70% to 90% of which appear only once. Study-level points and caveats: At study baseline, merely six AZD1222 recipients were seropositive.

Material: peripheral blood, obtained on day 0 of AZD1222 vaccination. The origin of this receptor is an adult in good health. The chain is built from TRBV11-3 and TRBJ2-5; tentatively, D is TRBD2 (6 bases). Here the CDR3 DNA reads TGTGCCAGCAGCTTAGGGGGGGTCCTCCAAGAGACCCAGTACTTC. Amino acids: CASSLGGVLQETQYF. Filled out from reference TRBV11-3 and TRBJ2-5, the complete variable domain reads EAGVVQSPRYKIIEKKQPVAFWCNPISGHNTLYWYLQNLGQGPELLIRYENEEAVDDSQLPKDRFSAERLKGVDSTLKIQPAELGDSAVYLCASSLGGVLQETQYFGPGTRLLVL.